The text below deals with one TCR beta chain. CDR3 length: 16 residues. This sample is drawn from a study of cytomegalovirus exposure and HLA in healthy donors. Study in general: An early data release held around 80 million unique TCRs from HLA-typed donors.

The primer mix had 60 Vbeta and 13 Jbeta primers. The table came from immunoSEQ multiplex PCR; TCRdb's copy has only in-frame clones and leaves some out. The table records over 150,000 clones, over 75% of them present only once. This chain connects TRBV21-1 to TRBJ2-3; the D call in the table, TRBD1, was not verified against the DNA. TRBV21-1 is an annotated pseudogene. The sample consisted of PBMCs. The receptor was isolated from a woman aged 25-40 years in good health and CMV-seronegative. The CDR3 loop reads CASSKGGTGDPDTQYF. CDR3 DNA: TGTGCCAGCAGCAAAGGTGGGACAGGGGACCCAGATACGCAGTATTTT.